In this sample, the clone carrying this T cell receptor (beta chain) turned up many times. Researchers took RNA transcripts and amplified the TCR beta CDR3 regions from them. The study used the HTBI primer set for a first-round RT-PCR of the TCR CDR3. TCRdb redid the calling of the multiplex PCR reads with MiXCR, one entry per CDR3 protein. The profile covers 550,000 to 650,000 distinct CDR3 sequences, with 11% to 15% appearing a single time and roughly 13% taken by the ten largest. Those with hyperthyroidism were 18 to 65 years old, newly diagnosed, and ill for under 2 months. Each diagnosis was grounded in clinical symptoms, serum thyroxine and TRAb, thyroid ultrasound, and orbital computed tomography. V dropped 1 base and J dropped 2; count of bases not matched to a gene: 5. The CDR3 is 16 amino acids. The germline V gene encodes CDR1 SEHNR and CDR2 FQNEAQ (reference sequence). The data belong to a study of T cells in Graves' hyperthyroidism and ophthalmopathy.

The source material was blood. This receptor was taken from a woman aged 40 to 50 with Graves' hyperthyroidism. The chain has TRBV7-9 and TRBJ2-1; 7 bases are shared with TRBD1. The CDR3 region is CASSLGQGLAYNEQFF. CDR3 DNA: TGTGCCAGCAGCTTAGGACAGGGCCTCGCCTACAATGAGCAGTTCTTC.